Below are 5 T cell receptor beta chains sequenced from a single sample in a study of OX40 agonist ivuxolimab in advanced cancers. Profiling relied on immunoSEQ multiplex PCR, and the TCRdb table lists in-frame clones only, not all of them. The sample lists around 100,000 clones, about 88% occurring once. The material was CD4+ or CD8+ T cells sorted from blood, obtained in a trial of the OX40 agonist ivuxolimab. The receptors derive from an adult with an advanced solid tumor such as melanoma, head and neck, liver or kidney cancer.

V is TRBV11-2 and J is TRBJ1-1, with D possibly matching TRBD1 (5 bases). CDR3 length equals 14 residues. Trimming removed 4 bases at V and 5 bases at J, with 14 bases between. Germline values: CDR1 SGHAT, CDR2 FQNNGV. The CDR3 DNA reads TGTGCCAGCAGCTCCAGCGGGGGGGGGACTGAAGCTTTCTTT. Protein: CASSSSGGGTEAFF. Together with reference TRBV11-2 and TRBJ1-1, the CDR3 gives the full variable domain: EAGVAQSPRYKIIEKRQSVAFWCNPISGHATLYWYQQILGQGPKLLIQFQNNGVVDDSQLPKDRFSAERLKGVDSTLKIQPAKLEDSAVYLCASSSSGGGTEAFFGQGTRLTVV.

CDR3 sequence: CASSVESRGYTF. The CDR3 bases are TGTGCCAGCAGTGTGGAGTCGCGGGGCTACACCTTC. The rearrangement joins TRBV2 to TRBJ1-2; no clear D gene. Germline V CDR1 and CDR2: SNHLY, FYNNEI. The CDR3 extends over 12 amino acids. The V gene lost 4 bases and the J gene lost 8 bases, with 11 bases spanning the gap.

The chain employs TRBV5-6 and TRBJ1-2; D may be TRBD1 (6 bases). V was trimmed by 0 bases and J by 8 bases, leaving 20 bases between them. CDR3 length: 16 amino acids. CDR1 SGHDT and CDR2 YYEEEE come from the germline V gene. For the CDR3, the DNA is TGTGCCAGCAGCTTGGGAGGTCAGGGGATGCTCAGGGGCTACACCTTC. Protein product: CASSLGGQGMLRGYTF.

This chain joins TRBV2 and TRBJ1-2; no definite D call. Trimming shortened V by 6 bases and J by 8 bases, and 10 bases separated the two germline ends. Germline CDR1 SNHLY, CDR2 FYNNEI. CDR3 length: 11 amino acids. DNA for the CDR3: TGTGCCAGCAGCGTTATGTTCGGCTACACCTTC. Translating it yields CASSVMFGYTF. The full variable domain, in which reference TRBV2 and TRBJ1-2 provide the parts outside the CDR3, is EPEVTQTPSHQVTQMGQEVILRCVPISNHLYFYWYRQILGQKVEFLVSFYNNEISEKSEIFDDQFSVERPDGSNFTLKIRSTKLEDSAMYFCASSVMFGYTFGSGTRLTVV.

The chain couples TRBV6-1 to TRBJ1-6; maybe TRBD1 (5 bases). CDR1 is MNHNS and CDR2 is SASEGT in the germline V gene. The CDR3 totals 14 residues. The germline V and J ends were trimmed by 4 bases and 10 bases, with 14 bases remaining between them. The chain's CDR3 is CASSGTGPGSPLHF. CDR3 DNA sequence: TGTGCCAGCAGTGGAACAGGACCGGGGTCACCCCTCCACTTT.